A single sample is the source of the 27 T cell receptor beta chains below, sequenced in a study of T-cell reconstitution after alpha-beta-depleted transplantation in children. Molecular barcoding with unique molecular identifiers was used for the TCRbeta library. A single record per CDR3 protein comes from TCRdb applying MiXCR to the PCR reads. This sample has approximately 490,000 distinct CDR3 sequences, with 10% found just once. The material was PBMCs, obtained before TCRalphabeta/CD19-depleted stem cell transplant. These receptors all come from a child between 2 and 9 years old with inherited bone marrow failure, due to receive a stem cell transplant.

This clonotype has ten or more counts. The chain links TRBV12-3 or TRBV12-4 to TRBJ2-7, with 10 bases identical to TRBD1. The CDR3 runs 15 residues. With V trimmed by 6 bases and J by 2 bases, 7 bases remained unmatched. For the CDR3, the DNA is TGTGCCAGCAGATCTGGGACAGGGGCGCCCTACGAGCAGTACTTC. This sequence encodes CASRSGTGAPYEQYF.

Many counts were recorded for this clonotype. In nucleotides, the CDR3 is TGTGCCATCAATACAGGGGCCCAAGAGACCCAGTACTTC. Encoded protein: CAINTGAQETQYF. V is TRBV10-3 and J is TRBJ2-5, with 7 bases matching TRBD1. V dropped 7 bases and J dropped 1; count of bases not matched to a gene: 3. Germline V lookup: CDR1 ENHRY, CDR2 SYGVKD. There are 13 residues in the CDR3.

The CDR3 loop reads CASSGYASNPDEQYF. In DNA, the CDR3 is TGTGCCAGTAGTGGCTACGCGTCCAACCCGGACGAGCAGTACTTC. The rearrangement joins TRBV19 to TRBJ2-7; no clear D. The CDR3 totals 15 residues. V dropped 5 bases and J dropped 5 bases, with 19 bases sitting between them. Germline-derived CDR1 and CDR2 are LNHDA and SQIVND (reference sequence).

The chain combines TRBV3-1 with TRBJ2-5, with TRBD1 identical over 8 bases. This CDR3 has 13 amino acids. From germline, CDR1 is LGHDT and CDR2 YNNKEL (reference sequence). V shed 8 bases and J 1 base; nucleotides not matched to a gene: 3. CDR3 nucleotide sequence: TGTGCCAGCGGCAGGGGGCTCCAAGAGACCCAGTACTTC. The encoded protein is CASGRGLQETQYF.

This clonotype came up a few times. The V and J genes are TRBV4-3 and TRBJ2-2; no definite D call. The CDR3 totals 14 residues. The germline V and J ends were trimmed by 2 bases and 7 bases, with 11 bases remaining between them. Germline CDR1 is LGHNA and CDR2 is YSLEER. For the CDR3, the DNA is TGCGCCAGCAGCCAACAGACCCAGGTCGGGGAGCTGTTTTTT. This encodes CASSQQTQVGELFF.

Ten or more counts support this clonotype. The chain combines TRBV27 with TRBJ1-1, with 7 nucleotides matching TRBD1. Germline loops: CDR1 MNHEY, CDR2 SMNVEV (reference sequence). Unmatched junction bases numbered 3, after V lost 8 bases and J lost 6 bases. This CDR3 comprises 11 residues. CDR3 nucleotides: TGTGCCAGCGGCGGGACAGCTGAAGCTTTCTTT. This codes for CASGGTAEAFF.

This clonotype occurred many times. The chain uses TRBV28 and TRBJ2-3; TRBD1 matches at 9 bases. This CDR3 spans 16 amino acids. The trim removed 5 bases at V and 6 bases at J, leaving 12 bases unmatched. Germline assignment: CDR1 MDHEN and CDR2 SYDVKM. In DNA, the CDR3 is TGTGCCAGCAGTGCGTTCCGGGACAGGGATCCGGATACGCAGTATTTT. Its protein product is CASSAFRDRDPDTQYF.

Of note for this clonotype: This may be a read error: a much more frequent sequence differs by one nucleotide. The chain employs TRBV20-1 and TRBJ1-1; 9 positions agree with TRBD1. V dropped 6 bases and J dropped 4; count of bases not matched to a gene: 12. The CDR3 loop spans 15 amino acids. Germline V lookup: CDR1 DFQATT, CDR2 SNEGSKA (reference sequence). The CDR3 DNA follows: TGCAGTGCGAGTAACCGGGACAGGGCAAGCACTGAAGCTTTCTTT. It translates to CSASNRDRASTEAFF.

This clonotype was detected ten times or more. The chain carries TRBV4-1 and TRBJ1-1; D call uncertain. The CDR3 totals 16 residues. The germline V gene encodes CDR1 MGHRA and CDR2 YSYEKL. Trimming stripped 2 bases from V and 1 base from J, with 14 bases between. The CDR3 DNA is TGCGCCAGCAGCCAATTACCAGGTCAAGGGAACACTGAAGCTTTCTTT. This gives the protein CASSQLPGQGNTEAFF.

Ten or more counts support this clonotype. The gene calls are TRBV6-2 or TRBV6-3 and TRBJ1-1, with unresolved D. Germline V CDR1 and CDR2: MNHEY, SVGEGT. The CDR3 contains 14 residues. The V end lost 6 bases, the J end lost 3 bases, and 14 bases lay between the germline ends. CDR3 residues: CASSPMSSDTEAFF. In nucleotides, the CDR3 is TGTGCCAGCAGCCCTATGAGTTCGGACACTGAAGCTTTCTTT.

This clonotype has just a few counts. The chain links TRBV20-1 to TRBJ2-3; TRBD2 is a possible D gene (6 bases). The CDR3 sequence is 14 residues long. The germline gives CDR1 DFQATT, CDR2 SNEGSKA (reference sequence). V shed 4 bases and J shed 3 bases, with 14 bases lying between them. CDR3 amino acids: CSAIPGGRTDTQYF. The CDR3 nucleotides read TGCAGTGCTATACCCGGAGGGAGGACAGATACGCAGTATTTT.

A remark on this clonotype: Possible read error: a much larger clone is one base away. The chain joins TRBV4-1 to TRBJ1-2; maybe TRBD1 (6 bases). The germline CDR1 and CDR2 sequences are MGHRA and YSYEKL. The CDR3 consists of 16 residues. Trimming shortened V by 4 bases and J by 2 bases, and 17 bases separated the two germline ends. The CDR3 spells CASSRVPRTENYGYTF. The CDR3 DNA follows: TGCGCCAGCAGCCGAGTACCTCGGACAGAAAACTATGGCTACACCTTC.

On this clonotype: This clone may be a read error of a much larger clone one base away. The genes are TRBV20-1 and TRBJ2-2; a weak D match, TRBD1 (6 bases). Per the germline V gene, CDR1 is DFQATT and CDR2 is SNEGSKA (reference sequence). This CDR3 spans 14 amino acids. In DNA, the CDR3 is TGCTGTGCTAGTCCCAGGGGAGACTCCGGGGAGCTGTTTTTT. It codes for CCASPRGDSGELFF.

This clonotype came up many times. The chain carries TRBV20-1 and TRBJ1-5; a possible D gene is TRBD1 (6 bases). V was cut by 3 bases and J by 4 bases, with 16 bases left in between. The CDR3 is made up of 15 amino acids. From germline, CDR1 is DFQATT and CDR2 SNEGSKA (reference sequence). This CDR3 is CSARNRVGGNQPQHF. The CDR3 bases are TGCAGTGCTAGGAACAGGGTCGGGGGGAATCAGCCCCAGCATTTT.

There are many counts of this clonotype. The CDR3 spells CAWNGGAGGETQYF. The CDR3 DNA reads TGTGCCTGGAATGGGGGCGCGGGGGGGGAGACCCAGTACTTC. V is TRBV30 and J is TRBJ2-5, with 9 bases fitting TRBD2. Germline loops: CDR1 GTSNPN, CDR2 SVGIG (reference sequence). Losses at the gene ends were 4 bases for V and 5 bases for J; bases not matched to a gene: 8. The CDR3 is 14 amino acids.

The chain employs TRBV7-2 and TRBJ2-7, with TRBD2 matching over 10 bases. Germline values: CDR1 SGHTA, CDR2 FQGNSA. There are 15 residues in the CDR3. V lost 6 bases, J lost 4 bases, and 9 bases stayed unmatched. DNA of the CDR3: TGTGCCAGCAGTAACAAGGCACTAGCGGGATACGAGCAGTACTTC. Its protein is CASSNKALAGYEQYF.

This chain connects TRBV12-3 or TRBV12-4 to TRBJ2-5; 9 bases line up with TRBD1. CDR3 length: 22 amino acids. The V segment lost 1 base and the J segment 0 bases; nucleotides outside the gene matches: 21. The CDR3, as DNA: TGTGCCAGCAGTTTAGTGGGACAGGGTCGGTGGGAGGCGTTCCTTGACCAAGAGACCCAGTACTTC. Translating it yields CASSLVGQGRWEAFLDQETQYF.

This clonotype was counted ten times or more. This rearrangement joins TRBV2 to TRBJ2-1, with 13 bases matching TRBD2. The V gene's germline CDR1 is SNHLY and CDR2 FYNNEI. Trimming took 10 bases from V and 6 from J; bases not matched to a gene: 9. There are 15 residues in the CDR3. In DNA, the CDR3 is TGTGCCACCAAAGGGGGACTAGCGGGGTCCAATGAGCAGTTCTTC. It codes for CATKGGLAGSNEQFF.

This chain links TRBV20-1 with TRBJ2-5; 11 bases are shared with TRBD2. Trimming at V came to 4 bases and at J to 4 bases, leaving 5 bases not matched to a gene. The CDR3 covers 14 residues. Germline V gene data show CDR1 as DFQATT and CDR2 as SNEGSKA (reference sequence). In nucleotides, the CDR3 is TGCAGTGCTATACTAGCGGGAGCCCCAGAGACCCAGTACTTC. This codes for CSAILAGAPETQYF.

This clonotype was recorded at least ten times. The CDR3 sequence: CASSISGKGDTQYF. CDR3 DNA sequence: TGTGCCAGCAGTATTAGCGGGAAAGGAGATACGCAGTATTTT. The chain uses TRBV6-1 and TRBJ2-3; 8 bases align to TRBD2. The CDR3 runs 14 residues. CDR1 MNHNS and CDR2 SASEGT come from the germline V gene. With V trimmed by 5 bases and J by 5 bases, 6 bases remained unmatched.

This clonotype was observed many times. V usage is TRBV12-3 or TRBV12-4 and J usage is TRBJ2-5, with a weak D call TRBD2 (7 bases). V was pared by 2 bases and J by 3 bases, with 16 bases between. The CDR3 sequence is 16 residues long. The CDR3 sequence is CASSLRGGGIEETQYF. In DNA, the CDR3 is TGTGCCAGCAGTTTAAGGGGAGGGGGGATTGAAGAGACCCAGTACTTC.

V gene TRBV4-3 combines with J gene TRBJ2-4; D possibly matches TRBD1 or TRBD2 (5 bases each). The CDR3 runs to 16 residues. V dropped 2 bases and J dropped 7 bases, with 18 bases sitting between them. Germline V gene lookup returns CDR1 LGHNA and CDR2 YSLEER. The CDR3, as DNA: TGCGCCAGCAGCCAACGGTGGGCCCAGGGAGACAACATTCAGTACTTC. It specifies CASSQRWAQGDNIQYF.

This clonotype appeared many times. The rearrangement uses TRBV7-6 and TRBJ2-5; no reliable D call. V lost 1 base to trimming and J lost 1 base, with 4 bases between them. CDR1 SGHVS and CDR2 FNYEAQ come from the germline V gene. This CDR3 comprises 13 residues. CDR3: CASSLGVQETQYF. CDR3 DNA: TGTGCCAGCAGCTTAGGGGTCCAAGAGACCCAGTACTTC.

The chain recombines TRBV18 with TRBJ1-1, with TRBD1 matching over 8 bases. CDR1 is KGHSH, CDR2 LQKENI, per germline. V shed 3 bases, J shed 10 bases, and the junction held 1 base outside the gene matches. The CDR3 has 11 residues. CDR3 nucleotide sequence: TGTGCCAGCTCACCCGACAGGGGAGCTTTCTTT. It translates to CASSPDRGAFF.

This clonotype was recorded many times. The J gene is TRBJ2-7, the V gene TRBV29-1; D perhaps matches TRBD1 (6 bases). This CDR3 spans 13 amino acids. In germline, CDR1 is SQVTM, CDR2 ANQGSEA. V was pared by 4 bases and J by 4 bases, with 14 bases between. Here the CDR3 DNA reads TGCAGCGTTGTGGGACAAGGGACATACGAGCAGTACTTC. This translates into CSVVGQGTYEQYF.

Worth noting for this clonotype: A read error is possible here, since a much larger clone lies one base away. The CDR3 DNA sequence: TGCAGTGCTCCGGGACTAGGTTTAGATACGGAGTATTTT. Amino acid sequence: CSAPGLGLDTEYF. The chain links TRBV20-1 to TRBJ2-3, with TRBD2 matching 8 bases. The CDR3 loop spans 13 amino acids. Germline V CDR1 and CDR2: DFQATT, SNEGSKA (reference sequence).

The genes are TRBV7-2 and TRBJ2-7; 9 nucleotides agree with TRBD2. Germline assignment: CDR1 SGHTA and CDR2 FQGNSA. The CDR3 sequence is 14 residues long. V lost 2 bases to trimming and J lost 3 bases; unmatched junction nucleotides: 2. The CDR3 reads CASSLIAGVYEQYF. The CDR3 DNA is TGTGCCAGCAGCTTAATAGCGGGAGTCTACGAGCAGTACTTC.